These 15 T cell receptor beta chains were sequenced from one sample in a study of T cells in Graves' hyperthyroidism and ophthalmopathy. The investigators amplified TCR beta CDR3 regions from RNA transcripts. When the TCR CDR3 underwent first-round RT-PCR, the HTBI primer set was used. TCRdb ran MiXCR on the multiplex PCR reads and lists one entry per CDR3 protein. The sample has approximately 530,000 distinct CDR3 sequences, over 15% seen once. What was sequenced was blood. The receptors here all came from a woman under 30 with Graves' hyperthyroidism.

Only a few counts were recorded for this clonotype. The rearrangement joins TRBV15 to TRBJ1-2; TRBD1 might be the D (5 bases). Germline-derived CDR1 and CDR2 are LNHNV and YYDKDF (reference sequence). The CDR3 contains 17 residues. V dropped 3 bases and J dropped 4 bases, with 21 bases sitting between them. As DNA, the CDR3 is TGTGCCACCAGCAGTGACTTATCCAACCGGGGCTTCTATGGCTACACCTTC. This codes for CATSSDLSNRGFYGYTF.

This clonotype occurred a few times. The CDR3 bases are TGTGCCAGCAGTTACTCATCTAGCCCGAGCTACGAGCAGTACTTC. Its protein is CASSYSSSPSYEQYF. The chain is built from TRBV6-2 or TRBV6-3 and TRBJ2-7; D perhaps matches TRBD2 (5 bases). The V gene's germline CDR1 is MNHEY and CDR2 SVGEGT. V lost 0 bases and J 3 bases, leaving 12 bases between the germline ends. The CDR3 loop spans 15 amino acids.

This clonotype was picked up many times. This chain uses TRBV12-3 or TRBV12-4 with TRBJ1-1; D gene unclear. The CDR3 sequence is 14 residues long. Deletions cut 3 bases from V and 5 bases from J, with 13 bases between. The chain's CDR3 is CASSLKGGVTEAFF. CDR3 sequence (DNA): TGTGCCAGCAGTTTGAAGGGCGGGGTTACTGAAGCTTTCTTT.

This clonotype was seen only a few times. This CDR3 reads CATKGQEIYGYTF. In DNA, the CDR3 is TGTGCCACCAAAGGGCAGGAGATCTATGGCTACACCTTC. This sequence joins TRBV6-2 or TRBV6-3 and TRBJ1-2; no clear D gene. CDR3 size: 13 residues. Germline CDR1 is MNHEY and CDR2 is SVGEGT. Trimming cost V 10 bases and J 4 bases, with 16 bases left between them.

This clonotype was counted ten times or more. The chain carries TRBV10-3 and TRBJ2-5; 7 bases are shared with TRBD2. The junction had 3 bases not matched to a gene; V was cut back by 4 bases and J by 1 base. Germline values: CDR1 ENHRY, CDR2 SYGVKD. The CDR3 loop spans 14 amino acids. The CDR3: CAISASSGQETQYF. CDR3 DNA sequence: TGTGCCATCAGTGCGTCTAGCGGCCAAGAGACCCAGTACTTC.

This clonotype was observed at least ten times. This chain links TRBV6-6 with TRBJ1-1; no definite D call. The CDR3 is 14 residues long. The ends were cut back, 0 bases at V and 7 bases at J, with 12 bases in the middle. The germline CDR1 and CDR2 sequences are MNHNY and SVGAGI (reference sequence). CDR3 sequence reads: CASSYSSLGREAFF. CDR3 DNA sequence: TGTGCCAGCAGTTACTCTTCTCTAGGCCGTGAAGCTTTCTTT.

The genes are TRBV2 and TRBJ2-1; 9 positions agree with TRBD1. The length of the CDR3 is 17 residues. V was pared by 3 bases and J by 4 bases, with 10 bases of the junction left unmatched. Germline CDR1 is SNHLY and CDR2 is FYNNEI. The CDR3 sequence: CASSDTRTGGAYNEQFF. Written as DNA, the CDR3 is TGTGCCAGCAGTGACACCAGAACAGGGGGCGCTTACAATGAGCAGTTCTTC. Full variable domain (rest looked up from reference TRBV2 and TRBJ2-1): EPEVTQTPSHQVTQMGQEVILRCVPISNHLYFYWYRQILGQKVEFLVSFYNNEISEKSEIFDDQFSVERPDGSNFTLKIRSTKLEDSAMYFCASSDTRTGGAYNEQFFGPGTRLTVL.

For this clonotype: Lacking the conserved final phenylalanine or tryptophan, this CDR3 likely reflects a read error. V is TRBV10-1 and J is TRBJ2-7; 12 nucleotides align to TRBD2. Germline V CDR1 and CDR2: WNHNN, SYGVQD (reference sequence). J lost 1 base, V lost 3 bases, and 13 bases had no gene match. This CDR3 spans 19 amino acids. As DNA, the CDR3 is TGCGCCAGCAGTGACTGTCTAGCGGGAGGGCCCCTCGCGTCCTACGAGCAGTACTCC. Translating gives CASSDCLAGGPLASYEQYS.

The sample holds a few counts of this clonotype. J is TRBJ1-2 and V is TRBV7-9; D is unresolved. With 5 bases removed from V and 2 bases from J, the gap between germline ends came to 9 bases. CDR1 and CDR2 (germline): SEHNR, FQNEAQ (reference sequence). This CDR3 has 13 residues. The CDR3 reads CASSTRQNYGYTF. The CDR3 DNA follows: TGTGCCAGCAGCACCCGTCAAAACTATGGCTACACCTTC.

This clonotype was observed a handful of times. The chain combines TRBV9 with TRBJ1-1; 7 nucleotides align to TRBD1. V lost 4 bases, J lost 1 base, and 4 bases stayed unmatched. The CDR3 runs to 14 residues. CDR1 is SGDLS and CDR2 is YYNGEE in the germline V gene. CDR3 coding DNA: TGTGCCAGCAGCTCGGGACAGACGAACACTGAAGCTTTCTTT. Its translation: CASSSGQTNTEAFF.

This clonotype has a count of ten or more. The chain couples TRBV7-8 to TRBJ2-2; D perhaps matches TRBD1 (5 bases). V was trimmed by 3 bases and J by 0 bases, leaving 11 bases between them. The CDR3 sequence is 16 residues long. CDR1 is SGHVS and CDR2 is FQNEAQ in the germline V gene. Written as DNA, the CDR3 is TGTGCCAGCAGCTTGGATTGGGGCGCGAACACCGGGGAGCTGTTTTTT. Translating it yields CASSLDWGANTGELFF.

This clonotype was detected only a few times. The chain recombines TRBV19 with TRBJ2-7; the D gene is possibly TRBD1 (6 bases). Germline values: CDR1 LNHDA, CDR2 SQIVND (reference sequence). This CDR3 contains 15 residues. The ends were cut back, 3 bases at V and 0 bases at J, with 12 bases in the middle. In nucleotides, the CDR3 is TGTGCCAGTAGTATGCCAGGGGCAGACTCCTACGAGCAGTACTTC. Its translation is CASSMPGADSYEQYF. The complete variable domain, with remaining parts taken from reference TRBV19 and TRBJ2-7, reads DGGITQSPKYLFRKEGQNVTLSCEQNLNHDAMYWYRQDPGQGLRLIYYSQIVNDFQKGDIAEGYSVSREKKESFPLTVTSAQKNPTAFYLCASSMPGADSYEQYFGPGTRLTVT.

This sequence joins TRBV19 and TRBJ2-1; no clear D gene. The V gene lost 1 base and the J gene lost 5 bases, with 9 bases spanning the gap. The CDR3 is 14 amino acids. Germline CDR1 and CDR2: LNHDA and SQIVND (reference sequence). The CDR3 spells CASSIADRNNEQFF. The CDR3 region has the DNA TGTGCCAGTAGTATAGCGGACCGTAACAATGAGCAGTTCTTC.

This sequence joins TRBV6-1 and TRBJ1-1; the D gene is possibly TRBD1 (6 bases). The CDR3 length is 13 residues. CDR1 is MNHNS and CDR2 is SASEGT in the germline V gene. Deletions cut 7 bases from V and 7 bases from J, with 16 bases between. The CDR3 here is CASTEGGVGEAFF. CDR3 DNA: TGTGCCAGCACCGAAGGGGGTGTTGGTGAAGCTTTCTTT.

This clonotype was seen repeatedly, ten times or more. V is TRBV12-3 or TRBV12-4 and J is TRBJ2-1; D possibly corresponds to TRBD1 (5 bases). V was cut by 6 bases and J by 5 bases, with 14 bases left in between. The CDR3 runs to 14 residues. In DNA, the CDR3 is TGTGCCAGCAGGAGTGGCAGGGATCACAATGAGCAGTTCTTC. Protein sequence: CASRSGRDHNEQFF.